This T cell receptor beta chain was identified in a study of follicular helper T cells after annual influenza vaccination. Produced via immunoSEQ multiplex PCR; TCRdb's table is partial and in-frame only. The sample has about 7,800 clones, approximately 87% seen once; the top ten hold around 1.7%. The V gene end was trimmed by 5 bases and the J gene end by 1 base; junction bases not matched to a gene: 5. This CDR3 contains 16 residues. Germline V gene sequence: CDR1 SGHDT, CDR2 YYEEEE. Described time point: 2014-2015 season, 7 days after vaccination. ICOS+CD38+ and ICOS-CD38- fractions were sorted from non-naive CD4+CXCR5+PD-1+ cells.

This TCR came from an adult who received the influenza vaccine. V gene TRBV5-6 combines with J gene TRBJ2-7, with 14 bases matching TRBD2. Specimen: CXCR5+ CD38- circulating T follicular helper cells from blood, collected 7 days after influenza vaccination. Indicated subset: circulating Tfh, non-naive CD4+CXCR5+PD-1+ (ICOS+CD38+ or ICOS-CD38-). CDR3 sequence: CASSFGLAGGSYEQYF. Here the CDR3 DNA reads TGTGCCAGCAGTTTCGGACTAGCGGGGGGTTCCTACGAGCAGTACTTC.